The T cell receptor beta chain described here comes from a study of blood T cell repertoires in COVID-19. Study at large: Donors in the United States, Italy and Spain gave samples during acute or convalescent COVID-19. T cells, B-cell-depleted T cells, or PBMCs supplied cDNA or gDNA.

Germline lookup yields CDR1 SGHNT and CDR2 YYREEE (reference sequence). The CDR3 runs 15 residues. V shed 7 bases and J 6 bases; nucleotides not matched to a gene: 13. Original data processing: The authors estimated nucleated cell counts from reference gene primer amplification. TCRdb's copy holds only in-frame clones and misses some; the assay was immunoSEQ multiplex PCR. D and trimming were read from the DNA, whereas the V and J calls and clone size are those reported in that table. The sample consists of some 200,000 clones, 80% to 90% of them appearing once. The origin of this receptor is a middle-aged woman who had recovered from COVID-19. The V gene is TRBV5-4, the J gene TRBJ2-1; TRBD1 matches 7 bases. The specimen sequenced was peripheral blood. The CDR3 loop is CASFSAKGARNEQFF. The CDR3 coding sequence is TGTGCCAGCTTCTCAGCAAAGGGGGCGCGCAATGAGCAGTTCTTC.